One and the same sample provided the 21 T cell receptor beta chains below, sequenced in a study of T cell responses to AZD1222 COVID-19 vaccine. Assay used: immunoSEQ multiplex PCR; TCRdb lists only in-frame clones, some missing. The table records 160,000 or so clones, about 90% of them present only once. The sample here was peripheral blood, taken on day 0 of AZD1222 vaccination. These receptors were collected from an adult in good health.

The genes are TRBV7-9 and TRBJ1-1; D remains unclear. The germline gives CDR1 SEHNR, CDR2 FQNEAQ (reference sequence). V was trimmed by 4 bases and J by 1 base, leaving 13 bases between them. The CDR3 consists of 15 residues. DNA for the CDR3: TGTGCCAGCAGCTCGCATCAGACGGCGAACACTGAAGCTTTCTTT. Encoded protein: CASSSHQTANTEAFF.

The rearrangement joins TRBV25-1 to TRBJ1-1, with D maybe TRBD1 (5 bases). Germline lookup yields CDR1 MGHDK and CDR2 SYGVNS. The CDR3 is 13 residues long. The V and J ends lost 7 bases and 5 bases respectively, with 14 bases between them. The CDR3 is CASNLGGATEAFF. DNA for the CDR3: TGTGCCAGCAACCTCGGCGGGGCGACTGAAGCTTTCTTT.

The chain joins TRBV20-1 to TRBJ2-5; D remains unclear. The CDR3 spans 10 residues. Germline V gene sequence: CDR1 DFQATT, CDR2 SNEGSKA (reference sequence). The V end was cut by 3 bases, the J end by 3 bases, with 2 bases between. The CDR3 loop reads CSASEETQYF. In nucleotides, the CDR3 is TGCAGTGCTAGTGAAGAGACCCAGTACTTC.

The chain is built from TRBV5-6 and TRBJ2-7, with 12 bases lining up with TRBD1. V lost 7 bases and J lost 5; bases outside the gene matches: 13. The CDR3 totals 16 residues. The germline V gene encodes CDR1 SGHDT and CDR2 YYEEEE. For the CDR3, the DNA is TGTGCCAGCGAGGGACAGGGGGCGCTAGGTCTTGACGAGCAGTACTTC. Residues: CASEGQGALGLDEQYF. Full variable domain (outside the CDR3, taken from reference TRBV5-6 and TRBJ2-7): DAGVTQSPTHLIKTRGQQVTLRCSPKSGHDTVSWYQQALGQGPQFIFQYYEEEERQRGNFPDRFSGHQFPNYSSELNVNALLLGDSALYLCASEGQGALGLDEQYFGPGTRLTVT.

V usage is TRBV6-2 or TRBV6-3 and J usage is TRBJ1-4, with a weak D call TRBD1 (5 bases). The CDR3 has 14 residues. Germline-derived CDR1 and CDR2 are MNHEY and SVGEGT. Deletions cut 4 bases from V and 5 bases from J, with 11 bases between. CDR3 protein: CASSFTGGNEKLFF. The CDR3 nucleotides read TGTGCCAGCAGTTTCACCGGGGGGAATGAAAAACTGTTTTTT.

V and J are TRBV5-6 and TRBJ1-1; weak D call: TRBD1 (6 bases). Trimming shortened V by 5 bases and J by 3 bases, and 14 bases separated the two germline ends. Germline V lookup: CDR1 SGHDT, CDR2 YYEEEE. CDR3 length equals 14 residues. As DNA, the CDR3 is TGTGCCAGCAGGAGCAGGGGAGGATACACTGAAGCTTTCTTT. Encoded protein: CASRSRGGYTEAFF.

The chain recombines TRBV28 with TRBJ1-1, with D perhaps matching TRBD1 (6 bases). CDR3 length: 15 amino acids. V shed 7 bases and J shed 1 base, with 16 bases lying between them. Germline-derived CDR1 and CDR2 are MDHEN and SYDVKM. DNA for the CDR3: TGTGCCAGCACTCTCTCGACAGGCCAGAACACTGAAGCTTTCTTT. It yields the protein CASTLSTGQNTEAFF.

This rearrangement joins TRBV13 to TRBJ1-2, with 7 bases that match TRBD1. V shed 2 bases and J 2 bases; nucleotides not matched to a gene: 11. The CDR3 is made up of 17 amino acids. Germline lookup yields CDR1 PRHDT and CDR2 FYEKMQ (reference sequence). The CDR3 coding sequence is TGTGCCAGCAGCTTAAAGACAGGGACCTATTCAAACTATGGCTACACCTTC. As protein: CASSLKTGTYSNYGYTF.

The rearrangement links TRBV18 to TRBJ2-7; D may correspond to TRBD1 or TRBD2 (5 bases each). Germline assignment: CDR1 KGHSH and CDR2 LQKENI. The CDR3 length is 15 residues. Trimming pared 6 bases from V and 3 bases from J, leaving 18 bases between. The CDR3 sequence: CASSSLAGTYYEQYF. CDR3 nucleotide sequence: TGTGCCAGCTCCTCATTAGCCGGGACCTACTACGAGCAGTACTTC.

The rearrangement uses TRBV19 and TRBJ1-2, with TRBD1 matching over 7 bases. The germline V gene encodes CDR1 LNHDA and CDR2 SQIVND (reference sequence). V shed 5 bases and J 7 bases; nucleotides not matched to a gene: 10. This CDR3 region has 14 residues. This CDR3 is CASSPQQGISGYTF. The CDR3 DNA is TGTGCCAGTAGTCCACAACAGGGGATAAGTGGCTACACCTTC.

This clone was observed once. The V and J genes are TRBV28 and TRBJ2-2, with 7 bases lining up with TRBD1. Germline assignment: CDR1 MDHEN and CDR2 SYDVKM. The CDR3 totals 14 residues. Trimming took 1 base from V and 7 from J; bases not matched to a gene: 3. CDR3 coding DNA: TGTGCCAGCAGTTTATACAGGGGATTCGGGGAGCTGTTTTTT. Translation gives CASSLYRGFGELFF.

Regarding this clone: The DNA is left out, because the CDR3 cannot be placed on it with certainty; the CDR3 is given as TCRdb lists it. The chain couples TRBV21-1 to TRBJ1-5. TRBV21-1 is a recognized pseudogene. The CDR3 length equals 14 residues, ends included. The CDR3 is CASSNYRCNQPQHF.

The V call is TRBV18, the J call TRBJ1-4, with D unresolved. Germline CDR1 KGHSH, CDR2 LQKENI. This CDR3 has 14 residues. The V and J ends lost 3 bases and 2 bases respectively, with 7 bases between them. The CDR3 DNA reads TGTGCCAGCTCACCGGGGTACACTAATGAAAAACTGTTTTTT. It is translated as CASSPGYTNEKLFF.

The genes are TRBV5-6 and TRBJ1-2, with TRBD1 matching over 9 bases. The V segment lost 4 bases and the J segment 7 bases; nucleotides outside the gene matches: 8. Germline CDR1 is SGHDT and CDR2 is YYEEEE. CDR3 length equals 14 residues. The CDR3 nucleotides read TGTGCCAGCAGCGGCCGGGACAGGGCGGGTGGCTACACCTTC. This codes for CASSGRDRAGGYTF.

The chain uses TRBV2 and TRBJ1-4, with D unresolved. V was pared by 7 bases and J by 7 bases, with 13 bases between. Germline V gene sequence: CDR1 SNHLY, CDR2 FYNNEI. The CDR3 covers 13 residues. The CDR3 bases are TGTGCCAGCATTATAGGGCGGCTTGAAAAACTGTTTTTT. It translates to CASIIGRLEKLFF.

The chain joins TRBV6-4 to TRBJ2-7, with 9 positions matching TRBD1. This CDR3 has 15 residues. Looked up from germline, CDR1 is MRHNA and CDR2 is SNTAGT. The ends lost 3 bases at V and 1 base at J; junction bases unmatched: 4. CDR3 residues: CASSEGTGPSYEQYF. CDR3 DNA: TGTGCCAGCAGTGAAGGGACAGGGCCTTCCTACGAGCAGTACTTC.

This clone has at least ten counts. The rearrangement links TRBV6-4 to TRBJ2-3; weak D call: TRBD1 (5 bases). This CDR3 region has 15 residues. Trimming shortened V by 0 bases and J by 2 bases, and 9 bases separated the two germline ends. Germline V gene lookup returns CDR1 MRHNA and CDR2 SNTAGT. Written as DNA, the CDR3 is TGTGCCAGCAGTGACTCGACTGGGGCCACAGATACGCAGTATTTT. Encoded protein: CASSDSTGATDTQYF.

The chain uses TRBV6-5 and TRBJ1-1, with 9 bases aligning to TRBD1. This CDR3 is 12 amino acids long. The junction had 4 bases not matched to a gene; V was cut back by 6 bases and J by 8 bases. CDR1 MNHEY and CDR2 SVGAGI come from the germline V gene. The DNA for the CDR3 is TGTGCCAGCAGACGGACAGGGGAGGAAGCTTTCTTT. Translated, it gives CASRRTGEEAFF.

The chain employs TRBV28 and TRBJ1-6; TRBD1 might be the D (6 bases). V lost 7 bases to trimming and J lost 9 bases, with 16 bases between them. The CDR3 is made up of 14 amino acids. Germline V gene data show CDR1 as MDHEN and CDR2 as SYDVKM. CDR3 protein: CASNDDTGISPLHF. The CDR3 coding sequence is TGTGCCAGCAACGACGATACAGGGATTTCACCCCTCCACTTT.

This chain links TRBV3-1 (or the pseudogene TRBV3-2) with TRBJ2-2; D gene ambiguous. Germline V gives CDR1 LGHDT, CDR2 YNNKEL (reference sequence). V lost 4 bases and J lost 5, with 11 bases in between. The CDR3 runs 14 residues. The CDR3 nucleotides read TGTGCCAGCAGCCCGACCGACGAGACCGGGGAGCTGTTTTTT. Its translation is CASSPTDETGELFF.

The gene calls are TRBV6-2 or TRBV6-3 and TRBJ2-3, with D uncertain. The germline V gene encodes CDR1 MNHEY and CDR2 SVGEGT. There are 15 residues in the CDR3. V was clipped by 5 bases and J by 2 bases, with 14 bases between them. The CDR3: CASSIQAPVTDTQYF. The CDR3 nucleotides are TGTGCCAGCAGTATTCAGGCGCCCGTCACAGATACGCAGTATTTT.